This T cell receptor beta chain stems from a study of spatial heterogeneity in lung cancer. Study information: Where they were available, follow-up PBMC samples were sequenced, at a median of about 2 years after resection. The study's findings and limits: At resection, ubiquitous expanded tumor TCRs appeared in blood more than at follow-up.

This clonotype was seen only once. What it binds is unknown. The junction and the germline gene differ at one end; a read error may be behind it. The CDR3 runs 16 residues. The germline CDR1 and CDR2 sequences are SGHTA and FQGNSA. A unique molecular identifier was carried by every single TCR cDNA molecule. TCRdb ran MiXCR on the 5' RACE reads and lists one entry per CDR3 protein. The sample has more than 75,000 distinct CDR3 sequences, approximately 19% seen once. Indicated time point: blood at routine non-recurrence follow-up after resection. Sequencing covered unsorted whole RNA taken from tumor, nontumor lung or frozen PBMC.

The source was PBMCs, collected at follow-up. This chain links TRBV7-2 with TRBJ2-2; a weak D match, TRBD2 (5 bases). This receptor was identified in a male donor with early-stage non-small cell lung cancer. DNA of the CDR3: TGTGCCAGCAGCACCCACTCTCGCCGGAACACCGGGGAGCTGTTTTTC. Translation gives CASSTHSRRNTGELFF.